This T cell receptor beta chain was observed in a study of control samples from healthy donors and cancer patients. Measured with immunoSEQ multiplex PCR; TCRdb has only the in-frame clones, and not every one. Here the sample spans 120,000 to 150,000 clones, about nine tenths being singletons. Germline V gives CDR1 MNHEY, CDR2 SVGAGI. Trimming took 5 bases from V and 3 from J, leaving 10 bases between them. This CDR3 region has 13 residues. The clonotype comes from a man in his thirties or forties in good health. The V call is TRBV6-5, the J call TRBJ1-1, with D hard to call. Material for sequencing was blood. This CDR3 is CASSTFRDTEAFF. Written as DNA, the CDR3 is TGTGCCAGCAGTACTTTTAGGGACACTGAAGCTTTCTTT.